Listed here are 23 T cell receptor beta chains from one sample, sequenced in a study of T cells in Graves' hyperthyroidism and ophthalmopathy. The investigators amplified TCR beta CDR3 regions from RNA transcripts. HTBI primers drove first-round RT-PCR of the TCR CDR3. TCRdb independently ran MiXCR on the multiplex PCR reads; one entry per CDR3 protein. The sample has some 360,000 distinct CDR3 sequences, less than 20% seen once; the top ten hold around 16%. Sequencing was carried out using blood. The receptors stem from a woman in her 40s with Graves' ophthalmopathy.

This chain connects TRBV6-2 or TRBV6-3 to TRBJ2-2; D remains unclear. The CDR3 runs to 15 residues. V gave up 1 base and J gave up 2 bases, with 8 bases separating them. Germline V gene lookup returns CDR1 MNHEY and CDR2 SVGEGT. In nucleotides, the CDR3 is TGTGCCAGCAGTTACTATCGACGAAACACCGGGGAGCTGTTTTTT. Amino acid sequence: CASSYYRRNTGELFF.

To note about this clonotype: The junction does not match germline at one end; this may be a read error. The rearrangement uses TRBV6-1 and TRBJ2-7; D perhaps matches TRBD2 (5 bases). The CDR3 spans 14 residues. Germline V gene sequence: CDR1 MNHNS, CDR2 SASEGT. CDR3 loop: CASRRAGNSYEQSF. DNA of the CDR3: TGTGCCAGCAGGCGGGCCGGGAACTCCTACGAGCAGTCCTTC.

A word on this clonotype: Just one base apart from a much larger clone, this may be a read error. The chain is built from TRBV11-2 and TRBJ2-5, with D unresolved. This CDR3 contains 13 residues. Germline loops: CDR1 SGHAT, CDR2 FQNNGV. The CDR3 protein is CAGSSGMRETQYF. CDR3 coding DNA: TGTGCCGGCAGCTCTGGAATGAGGGAGACCCAGTACTTC.

This clonotype was observed a few times. This may be a read error, as it is one base from a much larger clone. V is TRBV30 and J is TRBJ2-2, with D hard to call. Germline CDR1 GTSNPN, CDR2 SVGIG (reference sequence). The CDR3 is made up of 16 amino acids. CDR3 region: CAWTNGWTLNIGELFF. The CDR3 nucleotides read TGTGCCTGGACAAACGGCTGGACGCTCAACATCGGGGAGCTGTTTTTT.

This clonotype was found many times. CDR3 nucleotides: TGTGCCAGCAGTGAAAGGAGCAGGAACGAAGCTTTCTTT. It specifies CASSERSRNEAFF. The chain recombines TRBV6-1 with TRBJ1-1, with D hard to call. V was cut by 2 bases and J by 8 bases, with 12 bases left in between. Germline values: CDR1 MNHNS, CDR2 SASEGT. This CDR3 is built from 13 residues.

A word on this clonotype: This may come from a read error, since a much larger clone is one base off. The chain uses TRBV6-2 or TRBV6-3 and TRBJ1-6; D possibly corresponds to TRBD1 (5 bases). Trimming pared 6 bases from V and 9 bases from J, leaving 12 bases between. CDR3 length equals 13 residues. The germline V gene has CDR1 MNHEY and CDR2 SVGEGT. The CDR3 DNA reads as TGTGCCAGCAGCAACGGCAGGGCTTCACCCCTCCACTTT. Translating it yields CASSNGRASPLHF.

This clonotype was observed many times. The rearrangement uses TRBV20-1 and TRBJ2-2; tentatively, D is TRBD1 (5 bases). The CDR3 length is 14 residues. V lost 6 bases, J lost 6 bases, and 17 bases lay in between. Looked up from germline, CDR1 is DFQATT and CDR2 is SNEGSKA (reference sequence). CDR3 loop: CSAHLRTGAGELFF. In nucleotides, the CDR3 is TGCAGTGCCCACCTCCGAACAGGAGCCGGGGAGCTGTTTTTT.

This clonotype was detected ten times or more. The conserved closing phenylalanine or tryptophan is absent in this CDR3, likely reflecting a read error. CDR3: CSAKKDSLNTEAFL. The CDR3, as DNA: TGCAGTGCAAAGAAGGACAGCTTGAACACTGAAGCTTTCCTT. This rearrangement joins TRBV20-1 to TRBJ1-1; a weak D match, TRBD1 (6 bases). The CDR3 covers 14 residues. V was trimmed by 6 bases and J by 0 bases, leaving 14 bases between them. Per germline, CDR1 DFQATT and CDR2 SNEGSKA (reference sequence).

This clonotype has ten or more counts. A junction boundary mismatches the germline segment, possibly from a read error. This chain uses TRBV12-3 or TRBV12-4 with TRBJ1-1; tentatively, D is TRBD1 (6 bases). This CDR3 comprises 11 residues. CDR3 sequence reads: CASRTGTEAFF. The CDR3 DNA reads TGTGCTAGCAGAACCGGGACAGAAGCTTTCTTT.

This clonotype was counted ten times or more. The chain recombines TRBV30 with TRBJ2-7; TRBD1 matches at 7 bases. The CDR3 sequence is 13 residues long. Trimming at V came to 3 bases and at J to 4 bases, leaving 6 bases not matched to a gene. CDR1 and CDR2 from the germline V gene are GTSNPN and SVGIG (reference sequence). The CDR3 sequence: CAWSRGQYYEQYF. DNA for the CDR3: TGTGCCTGGAGCCGGGGACAGTATTACGAGCAGTACTTC.

The gene calls are TRBV20-1 and TRBJ1-2; the D gene is possibly TRBD1 (5 bases). V dropped 6 bases and J dropped 8 bases, with 16 bases sitting between them. The CDR3 runs to 12 residues. Germline CDR1 and CDR2: DFQATT and SNEGSKA (reference sequence). CDR3 sequence reads: CSASEGVEGYTF. CDR3 DNA: TGCAGTGCGAGCGAAGGGGTGGAGGGCTACACCTTC.

In its sample, this clonotype was seen many times. This chain links TRBV20-1 with TRBJ1-2, with 8 bases matching TRBD1. CDR1 DFQATT and CDR2 SNEGSKA come from the germline V gene (reference sequence). The CDR3 is 15 residues long. The junction had 8 bases not matched to a gene; V was cut back by 2 bases and J by 3 bases. The CDR3 reads CSARITGGEDYGYTF. CDR3 nucleotide sequence: TGCAGTGCTAGAATTACAGGGGGTGAGGACTATGGCTACACCTTC.

This clonotype has ten or more counts. The CDR3 sequence is CSAVDSGRPSYEQYF. As DNA, the CDR3 is TGCAGTGCCGTCGACAGCGGGAGACCTTCCTACGAGCAGTACTTC. V usage is TRBV20-1 and J usage is TRBJ2-7; 8 bases agree with TRBD2. The CDR3 consists of 15 residues. The V and J ends lost 6 bases and 1 base, in that order; junction bases with no gene match: 11. Germline CDR1 DFQATT, CDR2 SNEGSKA (reference sequence).

This clonotype was detected many times. The rearrangement joins TRBV10-1 to TRBJ2-7, with a weak D call TRBD2 (6 bases). The V end was cut by 1 base, the J end by 3 bases, with 16 bases between. The CDR3 totals 16 residues. CDR1 is WNHNN and CDR2 is SYGVQD in the germline V gene (reference sequence). DNA for the CDR3: TGCGCCAGCAGTGAGTTTATCGGGGGACCCCTCTACGAGCAGTACTTC. This sequence encodes CASSEFIGGPLYEQYF.

This clonotype was detected ten times or more. Germline and junction disagree at one end, which may indicate a read error. The rearrangement joins TRBV29-1 to TRBJ2-7, with D possibly TRBD2 on 5 matching bases. Germline lookup yields CDR1 SQVTM and CDR2 ANQGSEA. There are 11 residues in the CDR3. CDR3 nucleotides: TGCAGCGCTGAAAGTGAGGGCGTGCAGTACTTC. Translating gives CSAESEGVQYF.

This clonotype came up many times. The junction shows a germline mismatch at one end, possibly a read error. The CDR3 region is CATRPPSQNYGQYF. The CDR3 DNA is TGTGCCACCAGACCTCCTTCACAAAACTACGGGCAGTACTTC. The rearrangement joins TRBV6-1 to TRBJ2-7; D is unresolved. From germline, CDR1 is MNHNS and CDR2 SASEGT. CDR3 length: 14 amino acids.

Many counts were recorded for this clonotype. The chain couples TRBV20-1 to TRBJ2-7; possibly TRBD2 for D (6 bases). The CDR3 is 12 residues long. Germline V gene lookup returns CDR1 DFQATT and CDR2 SNEGSKA (reference sequence). V was trimmed by 4 bases and J by 4 bases, leaving 11 bases between them. This chain's CDR3 is CSATGTAYEQYF. The CDR3 region has the DNA TGCAGTGCTACCGGGACTGCATACGAGCAGTACTTC.

The sample holds many counts of this clonotype. The chain couples TRBV6-5 to TRBJ1-5; D is perhaps TRBD1 (5 bases). Trimming shortened V by 4 bases and J by 1 base, and 17 bases separated the two germline ends. The CDR3 is 17 residues long. Germline assignment: CDR1 MNHEY and CDR2 SVGAGI. The CDR3 reads CASSSTSGDGSNQPQHF. The CDR3 DNA reads as TGTGCCAGCAGTTCGACTTCCGGGGACGGGAGCAATCAGCCCCAGCATTTT.

This clonotype has a count of ten or more. This chain joins TRBV30 and TRBJ1-1, with 7 bases matching TRBD1. CDR3 length: 12 residues. J gave up 11 bases and V 4 bases, and 10 bases lay outside the gene matches. Germline V gene sequence: CDR1 GTSNPN, CDR2 SVGIG (reference sequence). Written as DNA, the CDR3 is TGTGCCTGGATCCGGACAGGCGGTTGGGCTTTCTTT. Its translation is CAWIRTGGWAFF. The variable domain in full, completed from reference TRBV30 and TRBJ1-1, reads SQTIHQWPATLVQPVGSPLSLECTVEGTSNPNLYWYRQAAGRGLQLLFYSVGIGQISSEVPQNLSASRPQDRQFILSSKKLLLSDSGFYLCAWIRTGGWAFFGQGTRLTVV.

The V and J genes are TRBV20-1 and TRBJ2-7; perhaps TRBD2 as D (5 bases). Germline V gives CDR1 DFQATT, CDR2 SNEGSKA (reference sequence). V lost 2 bases and J 5 bases, leaving 16 bases between the germline ends. CDR3 size: 14 residues. CDR3 sequence reads: CSARPWGLGNEQYF. The CDR3 DNA reads as TGCAGTGCTAGACCATGGGGTCTCGGGAACGAGCAGTACTTC.

There are many counts of this clonotype. The rearrangement joins TRBV4-2 to TRBJ1-2; weak D call: TRBD1 (5 bases). Germline CDR1 is LGHNA and CDR2 is YNFKEQ. V was shortened by 3 bases and J by 3 bases, with 5 bases between the two germline ends. The CDR3 runs 12 residues. CDR3: CASSQGDYGYTF. The CDR3 DNA reads TGTGCCAGCAGCCAGGGGGACTATGGCTACACCTTC.

This clonotype was recorded many times. This sequence joins TRBV7-9 and TRBJ2-5; D is perhaps TRBD2 (7 bases). There are 13 residues in the CDR3. Germline CDR1 is SEHNR and CDR2 is FQNEAQ (reference sequence). Trimming cost V 5 bases and J 4 bases, with 11 bases left between them. CDR3 loop: CASSQGGAETQYF. Here the CDR3 DNA reads TGTGCCAGCAGCCAAGGGGGGGCAGAGACCCAGTACTTC.

This clonotype has ten or more counts. The gene calls are TRBV28 and TRBJ1-1; TRBD1 agrees at 8 bases. The V gene end was trimmed by 6 bases and the J gene end by 5 bases; junction bases not matched to a gene: 11. Germline assignment: CDR1 MDHEN and CDR2 SYDVKM. CDR3 length: 15 amino acids. The CDR3 coding sequence is TGTGCCAGCAGCCGAATGCAGGGGGCTGGGACTGAAGCTTTCTTT. This codes for CASSRMQGAGTEAFF. The whole variable domain, filled in from reference TRBV28 and TRBJ1-1, reads DVKVTQSSRYLVKRTGEKVFLECVQDMDHENMFWYRQDPGLGLRLIYFSYDVKMKEKGDIPEGYSVSREKKERFSLILESASTNQTSMYLCASSRMQGAGTEAFFGQGTRLTVV.